These T cell receptor beta chains were read from a single sample in a study of technical replicates of blood from several donors. The method was immunoSEQ multiplex PCR; TCRdb's version includes in-frame clones alone and lacks a portion of them. Of approximately 100,000 clones listed, nearly 96% were seen once; the top ten hold approximately 0.21%. Material for sequencing was T cells isolated from PBMCs. These receptors were taken from a human donor in good health. Each CDR3 is given with its conserved first and last residue. The D gene is left open where the match is weak. Only some rows state a clone size, as once, few, many or a class for expanded clones.

v_gene: TRBV5-4; j_gene: TRBJ2-5; abundance: NA; d_gene: NA; CDR3nt: TGTGCCAGCAGCCTCCGACAGGTCCAAGAGACCCAGTACTTC; CDR3aa: CASSLRQVQETQYF
v_gene: TRBV4-1; j_gene: TRBJ2-1; abundance: once; d_gene: TRBD2; CDR3nt: TGCGCCAGCAGCCAGGGAGTAGCGGGGGGGACCCCCTACAATGAGCAGTTCTTC; CDR3aa: CASSQGVAGGTPYNEQFF
v_gene: TRBV4-1; j_gene: TRBJ2-7; abundance: NA; d_gene: NA; CDR3nt: TGCGCCAGCAGAAAAAGGGGACAGGGCGGTAAACTAGCGGAGATGGAGTACGAGCAGTACTTC; CDR3aa: CASRKRGQGGKLAEMEYEQYF
v_gene: TRBV19; j_gene: TRBJ1-1; abundance: NA; d_gene: NA; CDR3nt: TGTGCCAGTGTAGTGAACACTGAAGCTTTCTTT; CDR3aa: CASVVNTEAFF
v_gene: TRBV10-1; j_gene: TRBJ2-7; abundance: NA; d_gene: NA; CDR3nt: TGCGCCAGCAGTGAGTCGCCCGGCTACGAGCAGTACTTC; CDR3aa: CASSESPGYEQYF
v_gene: TRBV2; j_gene: TRBJ1-2; abundance: NA; d_gene: NA; CDR3nt: TGTGCCAGCAAGCGGCGACTCTATGGCTACACCTTC; CDR3aa: CASKRRLYGYTF
v_gene: TRBV9; j_gene: TRBJ2-5; abundance: NA; d_gene: TRBD2; CDR3nt: TGTGCCAGCAGCGTAGGGGGCGGGGGGGCTGCAGAGACCCAGTACTTC; CDR3aa: CASSVGGGGAAETQYF
v_gene: TRBV27; j_gene: TRBJ2-7; abundance: NA; d_gene: TRBD2; CDR3nt: TGTGCCAGCAGTTTATGGACTAGCGGCAGCGAGCAGTACTTC; CDR3aa: CASSLWTSGSEQYF
v_gene: TRBV6-4; j_gene: TRBJ2-3; abundance: NA; d_gene: NA; CDR3nt: TGTGCCAGCAGTGCATTCGGAGCGGATACGCAGTATTTT; CDR3aa: CASSAFGADTQYF
v_gene: TRBV1; j_gene: TRBJ2-3; abundance: NA; d_gene: NA; CDR3nt: TGCACCAGCAGCCAAGGGACTAGCGGAGCGGGCACAGATACGCAGTATTTT; CDR3aa: CTSSQGTSGAGTDTQYF
v_gene: TRBV2; j_gene: TRBJ2-7; abundance: NA; d_gene: NA; CDR3nt: TGTGCCAGCGGGCCTCAGACAGCCTCCTACGAGCAGTACTTC; CDR3aa: CASGPQTASYEQYF
v_gene: TRBV27; j_gene: TRBJ2-3; abundance: NA; d_gene: NA; CDR3nt: TGTGCCAGCAGTTTATATAGGGGAAGGGCAGATACGCAGTATTTT; CDR3aa: CASSLYRGRADTQYF
v_gene: TRBV4-1; j_gene: TRBJ2-1; abundance: NA; d_gene: NA; CDR3nt: TGCGCCAGCAGCCAACTTACAAACTACAATGAGCAGTTCTTC; CDR3aa: CASSQLTNYNEQFF
v_gene: TRBV25-1; j_gene: TRBJ1-1; abundance: NA; d_gene: NA; CDR3nt: TGTGCCAGCAGTCAAGGGCAGGGAGGCACTGAAGCTTTCTTT; CDR3aa: CASSQGQGGTEAFF
v_gene: TRBV6-4; j_gene: TRBJ2-1; abundance: NA; d_gene: TRBD2; CDR3nt: TGTGCCAGCAGTGACACGGCCGCTAGCGGGGATCCTAGCTCCTACAATGAGCAGTTCTTC; CDR3aa: CASSDTAASGDPSSYNEQFF
v_gene: TRBV2; j_gene: TRBJ2-7; abundance: NA; d_gene: TRBD2; CDR3nt: TGTGCCAGCAGCGCCATAGCGGGAGATATCTACGAGCAGTACTTC; CDR3aa: CASSAIAGDIYEQYF
v_gene: TRBV29-1; j_gene: TRBJ1-4; abundance: NA; d_gene: NA; CDR3nt: TGCAGCGTTGGCGGGACGGCAGATGAAAAACTGTTTTTT; CDR3aa: CSVGGTADEKLFF
v_gene: TRBV28; j_gene: TRBJ1-4; abundance: once; d_gene: NA; CDR3nt: TGTGCCAGCACCTCGGGAGGGGCAGATGAAAAACTGTTTTTT; CDR3aa: CASTSGGADEKLFF
v_gene: TRBV18; j_gene: TRBJ1-1; abundance: NA; d_gene: NA; CDR3nt: TGTGCCAGCTCAACTGATTGGAACACTGAAGCTTTCTTT; CDR3aa: CASSTDWNTEAFF
v_gene: TRBV6-1; j_gene: TRBJ2-7; abundance: NA; d_gene: TRBD1; CDR3nt: TGTGCCAGCTCTGATATGGGACAGGGGGCCTACGAGCAGTACTTC; CDR3aa: CASSDMGQGAYEQYF
v_gene: TRBV7-9; j_gene: TRBJ1-2; abundance: NA; d_gene: TRBD1; CDR3nt: TGTGCCAGCAGCTCTAGGACAGGTAGCTCCTATGGCTACACCTTC; CDR3aa: CASSSRTGSSYGYTF
v_gene: TRBV5-1; j_gene: TRBJ2-1; abundance: NA; d_gene: TRBD2; CDR3nt: TGCGCCAGCAGCTTGCGGGGACTAGCGGGGAATGAGCAGTTCTTC; CDR3aa: CASSLRGLAGNEQFF
v_gene: TRBV15; j_gene: TRBJ2-1; abundance: NA; d_gene: TRBD2; CDR3nt: TGTGCCACCAGCAGGACCATAGCGGGGAGCTCCTACAATGAGCAGTTCTTC; CDR3aa: CATSRTIAGSSYNEQFF
v_gene: TRBV5-1; j_gene: TRBJ1-4; abundance: NA; d_gene: NA; CDR3nt: TGCGCCAGCAGCCCAGGGCTGACTAATGAAAAACTGTTTTTT; CDR3aa: CASSPGLTNEKLFF
v_gene: TRBV5-4; j_gene: TRBJ2-1; abundance: once; d_gene: TRBD1; CDR3nt: TGTGCCAGCAGTCCCGGGACAGGGGACAATGAGCAGTTCTTC; CDR3aa: CASSPGTGDNEQFF
v_gene: TRBV21-1; j_gene: TRBJ2-5; abundance: NA; d_gene: NA; CDR3nt: TGTGCCAGCATCCCGGACAAGGGGGGGCGGGAGACCCAGTACTTC; CDR3aa: CASIPDKGGRETQYF